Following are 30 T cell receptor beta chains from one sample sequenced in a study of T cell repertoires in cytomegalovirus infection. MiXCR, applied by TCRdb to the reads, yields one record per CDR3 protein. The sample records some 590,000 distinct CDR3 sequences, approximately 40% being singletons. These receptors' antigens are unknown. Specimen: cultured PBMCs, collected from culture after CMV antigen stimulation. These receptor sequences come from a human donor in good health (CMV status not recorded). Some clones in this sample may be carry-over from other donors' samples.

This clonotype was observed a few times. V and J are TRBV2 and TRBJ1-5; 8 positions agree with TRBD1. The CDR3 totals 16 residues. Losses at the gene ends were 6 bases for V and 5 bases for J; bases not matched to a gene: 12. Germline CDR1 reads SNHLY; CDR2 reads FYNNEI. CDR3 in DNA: TGTGCCAGCAGACGCACCCCCTCAGGGGGCGATCAGCCCCAGCATTTT. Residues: CASRRTPSGGDQPQHF.

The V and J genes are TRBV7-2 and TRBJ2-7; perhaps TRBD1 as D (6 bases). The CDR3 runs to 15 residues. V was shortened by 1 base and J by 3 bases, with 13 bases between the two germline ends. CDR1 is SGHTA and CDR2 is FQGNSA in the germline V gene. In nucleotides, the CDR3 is TGTGCCAGCAGCTTAGGGTTTGGGGGCGGCTACGAGCAGTACTTC. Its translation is CASSLGFGGGYEQYF.

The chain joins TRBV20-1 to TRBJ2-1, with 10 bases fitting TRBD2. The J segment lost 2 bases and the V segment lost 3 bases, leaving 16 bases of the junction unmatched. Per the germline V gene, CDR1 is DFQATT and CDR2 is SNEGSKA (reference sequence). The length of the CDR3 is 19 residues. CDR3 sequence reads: CSASGASGSRGVTYNEQFF. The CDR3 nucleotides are TGCAGTGCTAGCGGGGCTAGCGGGAGTCGAGGGGTTACCTACAATGAGCAGTTCTTC.

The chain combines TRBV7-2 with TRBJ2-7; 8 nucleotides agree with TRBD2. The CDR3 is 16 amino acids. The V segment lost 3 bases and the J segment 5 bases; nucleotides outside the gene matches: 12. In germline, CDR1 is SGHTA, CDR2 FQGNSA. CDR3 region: CASSFATGTSLNEQYF. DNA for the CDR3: TGTGCCAGCAGCTTCGCAACCGGGACTAGTCTCAACGAGCAGTACTTC.

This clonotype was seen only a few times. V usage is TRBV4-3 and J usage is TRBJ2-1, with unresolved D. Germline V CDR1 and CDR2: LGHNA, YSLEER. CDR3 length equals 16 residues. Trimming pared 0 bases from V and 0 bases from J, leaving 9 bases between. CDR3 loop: CASSQDMSNSYNEQFF. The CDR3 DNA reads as TGCGCCAGCAGCCAAGATATGAGCAACTCCTACAATGAGCAGTTCTTC.

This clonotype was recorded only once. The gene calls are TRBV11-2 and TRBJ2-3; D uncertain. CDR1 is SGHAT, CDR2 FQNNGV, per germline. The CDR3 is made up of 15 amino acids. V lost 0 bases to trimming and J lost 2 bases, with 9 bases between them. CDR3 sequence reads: CASSLDGTPTDTQYF. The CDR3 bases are TGTGCCAGCAGCTTAGACGGAACCCCCACAGATACGCAGTATTTT.

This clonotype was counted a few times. CDR3 coding DNA: TGTGCCAGCAACCTCAGGCCGGGGGCCAATTCACCCCTCCACTTT. Translated: CASNLRPGANSPLHF. This chain links TRBV6-2 or TRBV6-3 with TRBJ1-6, with D perhaps matching TRBD1 (6 bases). The CDR3 loop spans 15 amino acids. V was shortened by 7 bases and J by 7 bases, with 17 bases between the two germline ends. Germline V gene lookup returns CDR1 MNHEY and CDR2 SVGEGT.

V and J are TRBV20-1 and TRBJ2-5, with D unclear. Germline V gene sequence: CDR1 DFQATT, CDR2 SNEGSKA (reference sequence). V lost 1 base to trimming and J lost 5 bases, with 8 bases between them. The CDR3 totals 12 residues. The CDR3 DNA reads TGCAGTGCTAGAGGGGTTGCGGAGACCCAGTACTTC. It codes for CSARGVAETQYF.

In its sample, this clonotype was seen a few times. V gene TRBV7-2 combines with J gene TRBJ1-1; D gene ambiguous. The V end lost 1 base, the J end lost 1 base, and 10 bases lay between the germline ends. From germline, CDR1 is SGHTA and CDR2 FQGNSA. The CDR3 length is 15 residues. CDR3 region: CASSLGGLENTEAFF. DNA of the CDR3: TGTGCCAGCAGCTTAGGTGGGTTGGAGAACACTGAAGCTTTCTTT.

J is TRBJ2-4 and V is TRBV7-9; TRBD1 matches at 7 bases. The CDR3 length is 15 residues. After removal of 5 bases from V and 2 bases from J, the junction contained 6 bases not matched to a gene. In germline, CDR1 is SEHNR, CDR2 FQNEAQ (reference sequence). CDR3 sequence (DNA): TGTGCCAGCAGCGTCTCACAGGGGTCCAAAAACATTCAGTACTTC. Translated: CASSVSQGSKNIQYF.

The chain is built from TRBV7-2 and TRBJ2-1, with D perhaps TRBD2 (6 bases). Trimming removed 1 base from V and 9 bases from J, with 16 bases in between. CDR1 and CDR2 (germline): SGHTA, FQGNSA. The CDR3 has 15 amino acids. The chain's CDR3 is CASSLVGLDGSEQFF. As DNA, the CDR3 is TGTGCCAGCAGCTTAGTAGGACTCGACGGGAGTGAGCAGTTCTTC.

The CDR3 reads CASSVGPIAGGTDTQYF. The CDR3, as DNA: TGTGCCAGCAGTGTAGGACCAATAGCGGGAGGTACAGATACGCAGTATTTT. The V gene is TRBV28, the J gene TRBJ2-3, with 10 bases matching TRBD2. Germline loops: CDR1 MDHEN, CDR2 SYDVKM. This CDR3 spans 17 amino acids. V dropped 5 bases and J dropped 3; count of bases not matched to a gene: 11.

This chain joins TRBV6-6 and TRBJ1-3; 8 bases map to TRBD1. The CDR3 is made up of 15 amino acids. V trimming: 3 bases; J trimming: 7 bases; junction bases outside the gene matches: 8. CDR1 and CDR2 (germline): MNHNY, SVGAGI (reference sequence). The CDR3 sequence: CASSYMPRGQNTIYF. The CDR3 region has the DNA TGTGCCAGCAGTTATATGCCCAGGGGGCAGAACACCATATATTTT.

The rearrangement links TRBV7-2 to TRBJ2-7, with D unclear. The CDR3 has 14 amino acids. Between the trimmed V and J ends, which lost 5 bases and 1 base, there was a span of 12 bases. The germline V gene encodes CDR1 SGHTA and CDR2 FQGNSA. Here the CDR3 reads CASSPYSNSYEQYF. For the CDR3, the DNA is TGTGCCAGCAGCCCCTACTCCAATTCCTACGAGCAGTACTTC. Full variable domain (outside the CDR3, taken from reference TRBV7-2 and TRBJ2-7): GAGVSQSPSNKVTEKGKDVELRCDPISGHTALYWYRQSLGQGLEFLIYFQGNSAPDKSGLPSDRFSAERTGGSVSTLTIQRTQQEDSAVYLCASSPYSNSYEQYFGPGTRLTVT.

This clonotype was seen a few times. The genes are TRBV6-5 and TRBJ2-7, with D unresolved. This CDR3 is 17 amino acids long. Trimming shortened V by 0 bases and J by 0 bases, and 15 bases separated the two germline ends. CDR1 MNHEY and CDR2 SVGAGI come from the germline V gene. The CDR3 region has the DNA TGTGCCAGCAGTTACTCGATCGACCGCGCAAGCTCCTACGAGCAGTACTTC. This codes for CASSYSIDRASSYEQYF.

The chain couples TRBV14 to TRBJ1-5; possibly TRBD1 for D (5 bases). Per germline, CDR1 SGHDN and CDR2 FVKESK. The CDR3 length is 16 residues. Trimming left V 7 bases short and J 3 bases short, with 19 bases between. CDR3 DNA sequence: TGTGCCAGCATGAGCAGGGTCGGGGAGGACAATCAGCCCCAGCATTTT. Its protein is CASMSRVGEDNQPQHF.

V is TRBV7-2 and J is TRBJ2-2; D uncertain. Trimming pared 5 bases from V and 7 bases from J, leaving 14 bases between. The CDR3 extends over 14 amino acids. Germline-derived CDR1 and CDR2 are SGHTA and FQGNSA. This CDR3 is CASSLKLRNGELFF. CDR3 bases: TGTGCCAGCAGCCTCAAGCTCCGGAACGGGGAGCTGTTTTTT.

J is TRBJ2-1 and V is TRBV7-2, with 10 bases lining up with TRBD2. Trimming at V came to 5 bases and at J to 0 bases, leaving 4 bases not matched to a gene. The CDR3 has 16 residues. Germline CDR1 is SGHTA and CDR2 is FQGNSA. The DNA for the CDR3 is TGTGCCAGCAGCACCCGGACTAGCGGCTCCTACAATGAGCAGTTCTTC. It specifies CASSTRTSGSYNEQFF.

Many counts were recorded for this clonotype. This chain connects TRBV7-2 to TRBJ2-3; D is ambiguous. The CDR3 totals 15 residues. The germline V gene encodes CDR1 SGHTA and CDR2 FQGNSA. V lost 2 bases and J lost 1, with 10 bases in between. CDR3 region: CASSLSGPGTDTQYF. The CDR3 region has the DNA TGTGCCAGCAGCTTATCGGGCCCCGGCACAGATACGCAGTATTTT.

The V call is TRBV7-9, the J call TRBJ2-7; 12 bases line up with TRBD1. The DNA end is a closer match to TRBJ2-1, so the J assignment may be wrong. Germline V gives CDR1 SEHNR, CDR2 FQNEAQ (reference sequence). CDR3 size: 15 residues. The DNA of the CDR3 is TGTGCCAGCAGCGAGGGACAGGGGGCTTTCTACGAGCAGTTCTTC. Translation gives CASSEGQGAFYEQFF.

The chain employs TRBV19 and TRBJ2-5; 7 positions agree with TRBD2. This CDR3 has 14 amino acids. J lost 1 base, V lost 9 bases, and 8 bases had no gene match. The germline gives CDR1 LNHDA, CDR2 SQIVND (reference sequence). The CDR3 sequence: CASNSGTIQETQYF. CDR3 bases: TGTGCCAGCAACTCCGGGACTATCCAAGAGACCCAGTACTTC.

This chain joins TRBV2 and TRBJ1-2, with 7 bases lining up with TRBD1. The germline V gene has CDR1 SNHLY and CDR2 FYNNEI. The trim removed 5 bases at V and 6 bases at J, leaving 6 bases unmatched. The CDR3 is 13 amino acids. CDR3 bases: TGTGCCAGCAGTCCTACAGGGGTCAATGGCTACACCTTC. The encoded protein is CASSPTGVNGYTF.

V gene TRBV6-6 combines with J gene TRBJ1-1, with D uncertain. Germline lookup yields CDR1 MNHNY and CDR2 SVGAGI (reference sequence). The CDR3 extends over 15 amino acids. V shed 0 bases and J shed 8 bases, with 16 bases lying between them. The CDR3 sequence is CASSYSTGGRGEAFF. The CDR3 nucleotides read TGTGCCAGCAGTTACTCGACGGGAGGAAGAGGGGAAGCTTTCTTT.

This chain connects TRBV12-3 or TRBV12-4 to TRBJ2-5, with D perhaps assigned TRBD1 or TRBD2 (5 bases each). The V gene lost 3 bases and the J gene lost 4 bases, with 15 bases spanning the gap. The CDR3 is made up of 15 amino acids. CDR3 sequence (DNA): TGTGCCAGCAGTTTGGGGACCACTTTTCGAGAGACCCAGTACTTC. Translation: CASSLGTTFRETQYF.

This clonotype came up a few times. The CDR3 protein is CASRRTPNQPQHF. The CDR3 DNA is TGTGCCAGCAGGCGGACACCCAATCAGCCCCAGCATTTT. V gene TRBV2 combines with J gene TRBJ1-5; possibly TRBD1 for D (5 bases). In germline, CDR1 is SNHLY, CDR2 FYNNEI. This CDR3 contains 13 residues. V was trimmed by 6 bases and J by 3 bases, leaving 9 bases between them. Supplemented by reference TRBV2 and TRBJ1-5, the full variable domain reads EPEVTQTPSHQVTQMGQEVILRCVPISNHLYFYWYRQILGQKVEFLVSFYNNEISEKSEIFDDQFSVERPDGSNFTLKIRSTKLEDSAMYFCASRRTPNQPQHFGDGTRLSIL.

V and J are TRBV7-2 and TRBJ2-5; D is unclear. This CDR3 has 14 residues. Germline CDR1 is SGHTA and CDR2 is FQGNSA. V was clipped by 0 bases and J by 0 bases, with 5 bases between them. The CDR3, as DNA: TGTGCCAGCAGCTTAGCGGAGTACCAAGAGACCCAGTACTTC. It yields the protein CASSLAEYQETQYF.

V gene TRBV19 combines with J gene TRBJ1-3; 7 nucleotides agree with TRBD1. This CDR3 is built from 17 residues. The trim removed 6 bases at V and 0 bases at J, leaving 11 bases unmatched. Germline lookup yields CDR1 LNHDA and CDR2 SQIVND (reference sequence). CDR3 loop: CASSHRDSLSSGNTIYF. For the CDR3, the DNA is TGTGCCAGTAGCCACCGGGACAGCTTATCCTCTGGAAACACCATATATTTT.

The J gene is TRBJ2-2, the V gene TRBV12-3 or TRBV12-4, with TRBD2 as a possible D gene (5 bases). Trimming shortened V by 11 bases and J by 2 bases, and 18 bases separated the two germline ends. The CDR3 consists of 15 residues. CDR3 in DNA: TGTGCCTTCCAAGCGTCGGGGATTAACACCGGGGAGCTGTTTTTT. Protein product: CAFQASGINTGELFF.

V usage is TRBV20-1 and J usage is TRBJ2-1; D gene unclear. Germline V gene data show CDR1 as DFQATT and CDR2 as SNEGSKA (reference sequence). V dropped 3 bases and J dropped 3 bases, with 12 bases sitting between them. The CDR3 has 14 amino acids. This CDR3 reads CSASTGPLYNEQFF. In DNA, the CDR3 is TGCAGTGCTAGCACCGGGCCGCTCTACAATGAGCAGTTCTTC.

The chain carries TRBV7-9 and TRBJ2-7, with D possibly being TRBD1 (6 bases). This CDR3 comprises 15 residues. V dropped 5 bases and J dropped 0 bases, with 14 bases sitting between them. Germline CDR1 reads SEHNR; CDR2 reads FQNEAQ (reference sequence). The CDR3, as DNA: TGTGCCAGCAGCCGAAACAGGGAATTCTCCTACGAGCAGTACTTC. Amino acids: CASSRNREFSYEQYF.